This TCR beta chain was obtained from a study of vaccination effects on CD4 cells after COVID-19. Across the study: Post-vaccine specimens arrived a median 72 days past the second dose. Study-level results: Researchers reported few convalescent patients and no early post-infection timepoints in the study. Among infection- and vaccine-induced clones, marked clonal contraction occurred late after vaccination.

The V gene's germline CDR1 is SEHNR and CDR2 FQNEAQ (reference sequence). With V trimmed by 5 bases and J by 3 bases, 5 bases remained unmatched. The CDR3 runs 14 residues. Before sequencing, viral peptide pools were used by the ViraFEST assay to expand antigen-specific CD4+ T cells. Investigators separated out CD4+ T cells once 9 to 11 days of culture had passed. Two-dose vaccination with either BNT162b2 or mRNA-1273 was given to the participants. Nucleocapsid antibody tests were negative, and the vaccine recipients had no prior SARS-CoV-2 infection. Produced via immunoSEQ multiplex PCR; TCRdb's table is partial and in-frame only. The sample lists more than 20,000 clones, approximately 76% occurring once. As to this clone: The antigen remains unidentified.

This chain connects TRBV7-9 to TRBJ1-2, with TRBD1 identical over 8 bases. This specimen consisted of CD4+ T cells from PBMCs cultured with HCoV-229E spike peptides, obtained after COVID-19 vaccination. The receptor's source is a human donor who received a COVID-19 vaccine. The CDR3 loop is CASSVDRGDYGYTF. The CDR3 coding sequence is TGTGCCAGCAGCGTAGACAGGGGCGACTATGGCTACACCTTC.